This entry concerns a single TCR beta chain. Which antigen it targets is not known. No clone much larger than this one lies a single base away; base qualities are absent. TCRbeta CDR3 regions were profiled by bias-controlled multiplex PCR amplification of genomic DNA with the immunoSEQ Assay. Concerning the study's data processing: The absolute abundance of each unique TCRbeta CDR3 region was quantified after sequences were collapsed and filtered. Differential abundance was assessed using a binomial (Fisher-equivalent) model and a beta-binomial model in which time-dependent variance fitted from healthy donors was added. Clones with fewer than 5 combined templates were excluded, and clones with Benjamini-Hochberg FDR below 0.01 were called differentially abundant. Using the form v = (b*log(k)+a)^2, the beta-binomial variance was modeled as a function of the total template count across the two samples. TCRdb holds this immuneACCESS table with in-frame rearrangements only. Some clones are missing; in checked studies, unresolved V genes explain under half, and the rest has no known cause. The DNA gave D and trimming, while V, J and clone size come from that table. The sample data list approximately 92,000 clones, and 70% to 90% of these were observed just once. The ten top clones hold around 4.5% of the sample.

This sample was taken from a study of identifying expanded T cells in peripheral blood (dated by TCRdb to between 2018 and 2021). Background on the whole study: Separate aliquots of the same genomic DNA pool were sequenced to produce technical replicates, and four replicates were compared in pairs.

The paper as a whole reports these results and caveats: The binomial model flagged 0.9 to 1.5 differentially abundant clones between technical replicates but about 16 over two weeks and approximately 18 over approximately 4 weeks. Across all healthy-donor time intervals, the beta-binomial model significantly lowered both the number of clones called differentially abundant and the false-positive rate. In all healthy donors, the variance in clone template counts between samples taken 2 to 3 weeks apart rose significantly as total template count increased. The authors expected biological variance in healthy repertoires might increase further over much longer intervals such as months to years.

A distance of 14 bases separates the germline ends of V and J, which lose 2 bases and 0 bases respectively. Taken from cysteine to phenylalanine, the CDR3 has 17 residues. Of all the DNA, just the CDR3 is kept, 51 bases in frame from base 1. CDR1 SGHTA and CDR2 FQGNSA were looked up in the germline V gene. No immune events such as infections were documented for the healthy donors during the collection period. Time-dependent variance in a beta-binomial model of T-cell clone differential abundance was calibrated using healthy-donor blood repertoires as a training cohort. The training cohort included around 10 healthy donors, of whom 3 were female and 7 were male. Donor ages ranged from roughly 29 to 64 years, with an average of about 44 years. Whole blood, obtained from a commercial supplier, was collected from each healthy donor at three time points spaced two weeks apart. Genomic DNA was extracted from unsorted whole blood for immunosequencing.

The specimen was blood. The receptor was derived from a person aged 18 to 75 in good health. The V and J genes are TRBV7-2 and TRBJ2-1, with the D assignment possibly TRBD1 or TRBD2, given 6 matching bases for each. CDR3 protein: CASSLPRGGTSYNEQFF. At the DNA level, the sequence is TGTGCCAGCAGCTTACCTAGAGGGGGGACCTCCTACAATGAGCAGTTCTTC.